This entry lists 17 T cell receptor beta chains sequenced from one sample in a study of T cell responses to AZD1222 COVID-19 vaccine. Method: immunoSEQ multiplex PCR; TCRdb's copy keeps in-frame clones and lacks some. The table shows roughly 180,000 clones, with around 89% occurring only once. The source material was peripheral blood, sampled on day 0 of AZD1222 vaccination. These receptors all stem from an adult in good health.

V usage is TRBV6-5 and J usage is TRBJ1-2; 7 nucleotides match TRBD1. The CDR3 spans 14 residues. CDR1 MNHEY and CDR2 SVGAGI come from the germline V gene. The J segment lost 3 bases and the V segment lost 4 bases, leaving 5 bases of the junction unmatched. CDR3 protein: CASSSWTGDYGYTF. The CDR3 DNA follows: TGTGCCAGCAGTTCATGGACAGGAGACTATGGCTACACCTTC.

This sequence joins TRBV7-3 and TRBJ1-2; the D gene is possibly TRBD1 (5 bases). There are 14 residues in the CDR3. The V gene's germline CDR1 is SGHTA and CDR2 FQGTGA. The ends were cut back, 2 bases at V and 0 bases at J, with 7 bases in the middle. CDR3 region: CASSLLGANYGYTF. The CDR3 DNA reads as TGTGCCAGCAGCTTATTGGGGGCTAACTATGGCTACACCTTC.

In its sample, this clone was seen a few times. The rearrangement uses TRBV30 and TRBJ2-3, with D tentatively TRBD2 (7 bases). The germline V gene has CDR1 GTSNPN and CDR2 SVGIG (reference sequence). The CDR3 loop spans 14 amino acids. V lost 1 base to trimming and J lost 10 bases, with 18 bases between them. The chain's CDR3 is CAWSGEGGLLSQYF. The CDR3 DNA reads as TGTGCCTGGAGTGGGGAGGGGGGGCTTTTATCGCAGTATTTT.

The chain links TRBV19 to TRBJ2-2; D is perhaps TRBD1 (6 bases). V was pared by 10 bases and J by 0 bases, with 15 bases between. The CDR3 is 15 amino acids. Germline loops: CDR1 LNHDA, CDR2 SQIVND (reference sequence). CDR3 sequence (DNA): TGTGCCACCCCTAAGGGACACCCGAACACCGGGGAGCTGTTTTTT. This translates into CATPKGHPNTGELFF.

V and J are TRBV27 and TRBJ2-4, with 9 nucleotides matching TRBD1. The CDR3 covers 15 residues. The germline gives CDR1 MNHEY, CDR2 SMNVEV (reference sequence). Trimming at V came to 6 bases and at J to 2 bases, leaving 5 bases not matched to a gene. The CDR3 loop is CASRGQGYSKNIQYF. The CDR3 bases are TGTGCCAGCAGGGGACAGGGATACTCCAAAAACATTCAGTACTTC.

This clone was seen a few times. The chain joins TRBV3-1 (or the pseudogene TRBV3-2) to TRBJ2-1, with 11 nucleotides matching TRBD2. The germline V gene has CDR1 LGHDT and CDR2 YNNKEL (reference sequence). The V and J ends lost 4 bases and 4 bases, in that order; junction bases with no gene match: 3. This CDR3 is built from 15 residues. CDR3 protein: CASSPLAGGYNEQFF. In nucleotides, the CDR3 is TGTGCCAGCAGCCCCCTAGCGGGGGGTTACAATGAGCAGTTCTTC.

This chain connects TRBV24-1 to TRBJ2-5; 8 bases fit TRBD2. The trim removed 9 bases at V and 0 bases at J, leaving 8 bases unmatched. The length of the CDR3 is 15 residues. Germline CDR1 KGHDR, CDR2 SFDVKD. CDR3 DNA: TGTGCCACCCAGGACGGGCGGGGGGACCAAGAGACCCAGTACTTC. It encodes CATQDGRGDQETQYF.

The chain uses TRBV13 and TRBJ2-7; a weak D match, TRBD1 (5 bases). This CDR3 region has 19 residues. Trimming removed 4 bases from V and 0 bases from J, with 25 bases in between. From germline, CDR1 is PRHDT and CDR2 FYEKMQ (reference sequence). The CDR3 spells CASSSRPSRFGASSYEQYF. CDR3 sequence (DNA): TGTGCCAGCAGCTCGCGACCGTCCCGGTTTGGGGCAAGCTCCTACGAGCAGTACTTC. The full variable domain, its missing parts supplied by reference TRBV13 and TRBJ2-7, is AAGVIQSPRHLIKEKRETATLKCYPIPRHDTVYWYQQGPGQDPQFLISFYEKMQSDKGSIPDRFSAQQFSDYHSELNMSSLELGDSALYFCASSSRPSRFGASSYEQYFGPGTRLTVT.

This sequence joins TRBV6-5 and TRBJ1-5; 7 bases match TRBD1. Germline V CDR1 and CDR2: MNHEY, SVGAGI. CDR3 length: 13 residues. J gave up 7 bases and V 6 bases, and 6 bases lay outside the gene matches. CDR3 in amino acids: CASRTGVSQPQHF. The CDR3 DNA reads TGTGCCAGCAGAACAGGGGTGAGCCAGCCCCAGCATTTT.

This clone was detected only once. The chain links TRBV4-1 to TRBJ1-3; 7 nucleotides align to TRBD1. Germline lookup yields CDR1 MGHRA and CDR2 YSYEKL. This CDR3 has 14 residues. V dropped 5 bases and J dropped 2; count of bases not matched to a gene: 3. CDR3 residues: CASSRGPAGNTIYF. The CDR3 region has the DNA TGCGCCAGCAGCAGGGGGCCCGCTGGAAACACCATATATTTT.

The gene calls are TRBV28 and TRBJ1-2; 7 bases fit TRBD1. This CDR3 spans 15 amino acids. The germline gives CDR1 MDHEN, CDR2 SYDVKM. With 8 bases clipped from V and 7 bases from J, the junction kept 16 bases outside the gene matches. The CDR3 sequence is CASQRSPTGFRGYTF. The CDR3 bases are TGTGCCAGCCAAAGAAGTCCGACAGGGTTTCGTGGCTACACCTTC.

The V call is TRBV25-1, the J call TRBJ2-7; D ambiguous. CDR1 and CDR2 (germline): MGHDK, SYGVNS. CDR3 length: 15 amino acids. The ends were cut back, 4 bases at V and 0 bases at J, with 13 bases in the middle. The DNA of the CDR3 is TGTGCCAGCAGTGGGACCTCCGTAAGCTCCTACGAGCAGTACTTC. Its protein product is CASSGTSVSSYEQYF.

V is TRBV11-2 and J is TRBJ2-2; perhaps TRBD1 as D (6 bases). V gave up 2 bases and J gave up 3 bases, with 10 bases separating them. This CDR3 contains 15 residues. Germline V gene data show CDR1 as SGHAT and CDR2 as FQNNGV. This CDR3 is CASSLRDTYTGELFF. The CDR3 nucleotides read TGTGCCAGCAGCTTACGGGACACTTACACCGGGGAGCTGTTTTTT.

DNA of the CDR3: TGTGCCAGCAGCTTATCGCGCAGGGCAATTAGCACAGATACGCAGTATTTT. Encoded protein: CASSLSRRAISTDTQYF. The genes are TRBV7-9 and TRBJ2-3; D possibly corresponds to TRBD1 (5 bases). The germline CDR1 and CDR2 sequences are SEHNR and FQNEAQ (reference sequence). The CDR3 is made up of 17 amino acids. The V and J ends lost 2 bases and 0 bases respectively, with 15 bases between them.

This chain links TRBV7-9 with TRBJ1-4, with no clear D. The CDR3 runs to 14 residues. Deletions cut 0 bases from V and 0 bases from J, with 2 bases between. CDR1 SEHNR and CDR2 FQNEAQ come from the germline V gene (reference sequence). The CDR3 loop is CASSLAATNEKLFF. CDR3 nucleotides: TGTGCCAGCAGCTTAGCCGCAACTAATGAAAAACTGTTTTTT. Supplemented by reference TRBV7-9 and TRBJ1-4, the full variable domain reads DTGVSQNPRHKITKRGQNVTFRCDPISEHNRLYWYRQTLGQGPEFLTYFQNEAQLEKSRLLSDRFSAERPKGSFSTLEIQRTEQGDSAMYLCASSLAATNEKLFFGSGTQLSVL.

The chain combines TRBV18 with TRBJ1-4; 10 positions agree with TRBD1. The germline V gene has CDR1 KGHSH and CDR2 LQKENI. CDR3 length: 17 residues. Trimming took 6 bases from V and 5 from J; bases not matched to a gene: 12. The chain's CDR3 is CASSTMRQGALNEKLFF. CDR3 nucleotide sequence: TGTGCCAGCTCGACGATGAGACAGGGGGCCTTAAATGAAAAACTGTTTTTT.

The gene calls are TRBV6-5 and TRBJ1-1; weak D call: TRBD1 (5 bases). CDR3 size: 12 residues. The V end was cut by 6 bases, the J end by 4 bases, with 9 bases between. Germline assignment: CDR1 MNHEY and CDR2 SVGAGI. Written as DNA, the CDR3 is TGTGCCAGCAGATACGACAGCACTGAAGCTTTCTTT. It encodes CASRYDSTEAFF.